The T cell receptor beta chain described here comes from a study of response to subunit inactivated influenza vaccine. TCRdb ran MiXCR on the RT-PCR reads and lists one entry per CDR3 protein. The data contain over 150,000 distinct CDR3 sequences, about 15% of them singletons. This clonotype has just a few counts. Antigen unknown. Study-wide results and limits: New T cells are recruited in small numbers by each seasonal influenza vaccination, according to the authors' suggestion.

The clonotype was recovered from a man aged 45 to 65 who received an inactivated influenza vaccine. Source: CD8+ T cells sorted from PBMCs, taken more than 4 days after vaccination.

DNA of the CDR3: TGTGCCGGAGCCGTGGGACGGAGCTCCTACGAGCAGTACTTC. Translated, it gives CAGAVGRSSYEQYF. The chain recombines TRBV6-2 or TRBV6-3 with TRBJ2-7; either TRBD1 or TRBD2 may fit D (5 bases each). V was trimmed by 11 bases and J by 0 bases, leaving 17 bases between them. Germline V gene sequence: CDR1 MNHEY, CDR2 SVGEGT. The length of the CDR3 is 14 residues.